A single sample is the source of the 8 T cell receptor beta chains below, sequenced in a study of CXCR3-negative and CXCR3-positive naive CD8 T cells. Study results and caveats: Hydrophobicity was higher for TRB CDR3s found in CXCR3-positive naive cells than in CXCR3-negative naive cells.

These receptors have no identified antigens. The libraries of TRB cDNA were prepared using 5' RACE with UMI labels. After re-calling the 5' RACE reads, TCRdb lists one entry per CDR3 protein, DNA absent. The specimen's table records around 140,000 distinct CDR3 sequences. Sequences were obtained from naive CXCR3+ CD8+ T cells from blood. Subset given: CD45RO-CCR7+CD27+CD95- naive CD8+ T cells expressing CXCR3 (TNR3+). Receptor source: a human donor in good health. Some clones in this sample may be carry-over from other donors' samples.

V gene TRBV7-9 combines with J gene TRBJ2-7; the D call of TRBD2 rests on TCRdb alone, since no DNA is present to check it. The CDR3 has 15 amino acids. Germline CDR1 and CDR2: SEHNR and FQNEAQ (reference sequence). CDR3 region: CASSSGLAGAAEQYF.

The chain employs TRBV15 and TRBJ2-7; TCRdb gives TRBD1 as the D gene, but with no DNA this cannot be confirmed. Per the germline V gene, CDR1 is LNHNV and CDR2 is YYDKDF (reference sequence). The length of the CDR3 is 17 residues. The CDR3 sequence is CATSRDMSQGGSYEQYF.

The gene calls are TRBV13 and TRBJ2-1; the D gene TCRdb calls, TRBD2, cannot be checked with no DNA. Germline lookup yields CDR1 PRHDT and CDR2 FYEKMQ (reference sequence). CDR3 length: 17 residues. CDR3 region: CASSLGFRTSGSNEQFF.

CDR3 residues: CASNHGARESYEQYF. This chain connects TRBV10-1 to TRBJ2-7; TCRdb proposes TRBD2, but this gene call is untestable without DNA. The CDR3 sequence is 15 residues long. Germline CDR1 WNHNN, CDR2 SYGVQD (reference sequence).

The chain recombines TRBV4-3 with TRBJ2-1. CDR3 size: 15 residues. Germline CDR1 is LGHNA and CDR2 is YSLEER. The CDR3 loop is CASGHLGDTYNEQFF.

V and J are TRBV12-3 or TRBV12-4 and TRBJ1-2. The CDR3 loop spans 12 amino acids. The CDR3 loop reads CASSPDNYGYTF.

The chain has TRBV7-9 and TRBJ2-2; TCRdb outputs TRBD1, but without DNA this stays unchecked. Germline loops: CDR1 SEHNR, CDR2 FQNEAQ (reference sequence). CDR3 length equals 14 residues. CDR3 region: CASTGQGDTGELFF.

The V call is TRBV29-1, the J call TRBJ2-7; the D call of TRBD1 rests on TCRdb alone, since no DNA is present to check it. Germline V gene lookup returns CDR1 SQVTM and CDR2 ANQGSEA. This CDR3 is built from 13 residues. CDR3 protein: CSVVQGHSYEQYF.